A selection of T cell receptor beta chains follows, all from one sample in a study of blood T cell repertoires in COVID-19. Profiled with immunoSEQ multiplex PCR; TCRdb holds only in-frame clones, not every one. The sample has a few hundred thousand clones, 80% to 90% seen once; the top ten hold more than 3.5%. The sample consisted of PBMCs or T cells enriched from blood (not recorded which). These receptors were obtained from a woman younger than 45 who had recovered from COVID-19. The CDR3 runs from the conserved cysteine through the conserved F or W.

j_call v_call cdr3_aa
TRBJ1-2 TRBV28 CASSFGGSYGYTF
TRBJ1-2 TRBV3-1/TRBV3-2 CASSPQGNYGYTF
TRBJ2-1 TRBV12-2 CASRRSIAGSSYNEQFF
TRBJ1-2 TRBV28 CASSLTGRGGGYTF
TRBJ1-1 TRBV6-5 CASKGLVPEAFF
TRBJ1-5 TRBV5-6 CASSTYDRDSNQPQHF
TRBJ1-2 TRBV19 CASSITGTGINGYTF
TRBJ2-2 TRBV5-8 CASSFTGGTGELFF
TRBJ2-5 TRBV7-9 CASSTKGQGLAPLETQYF
TRBJ2-3 TRBV4-1 CASSQVTEYTQYF
TRBJ1-4 TRBV3-1/TRBV3-2 CASSPLGGRREKLFF
TRBJ1-5 TRBV4-2 CASSQEADQPQHF
TRBJ1-6 TRBV3-1/TRBV3-2 CASNSGQSYNSPLHF
TRBJ2-3 TRBV24-1 CATSDFGASGTDTQYF
TRBJ1-4 TRBV27 CASSPRQGLDEKLFF
TRBJ2-2 TRBV4-2 CASSQLMSGGATGELFF
TRBJ2-5 TRBV5-4 CASSFQTGLETQYF
TRBJ1-5 TRBV7-8 CASSQDRRNQPQHF
TRBJ1-1 TRBV18 CASSPTLNTEAFF
TRBJ1-2 TRBV7-6 CASSRYEGDYGYTF
TRBJ2-7 TRBV10-3 CAISESRVGSYEQYF
TRBJ2-7 TRBV12-3/TRBV12-4 CASRAGSYEQYF
TRBJ1-5 TRBV14 CASSQGEFQPQHF
TRBJ1-2 TRBV6-1 CASSEALGGHYGYTF
TRBJ2-7 TRBV10-2 CASTNNMAYEQYF
TRBJ1-3 TRBV11-2 CASSLAQTYSGNTIYF
TRBJ2-1 TRBV5-1 CASSLTADRGHNEQFF
TRBJ1-3 TRBV19 CASRRGRGDGNTIYF
TRBJ1-4 TRBV3-1/TRBV3-2 CASSQVRQGANEKLFF
TRBJ2-3 TRBV7-8 CASSPGQRSTDTQYF
TRBJ2-2 TRBV4-1 CASSQGVAGGYFDGELFF
TRBJ1-1 TRBV2 CASSLEMNTEAFF
TRBJ1-6 TRBV21-1 CASSKKGQDDSSYNSPLHF
TRBJ2-1 TRBV6-4 CASSDSGQAKQFF
TRBJ2-1 TRBV11-2 CASSPLTNAGHVNEQFF
TRBJ1-1 TRBV5-6 CASSLGRNTEAFF
TRBJ1-5 TRBV25-1 CASSEGGGDSNQPQHF
TRBJ1-6 TRBV2 CASSEALGTVNSPLHF
TRBJ1-3 TRBV3-1/TRBV3-2 CASSQGGGSRGRNTIYF
TRBJ1-4 TRBV19 CASGDYLNEKLFF
TRBJ2-7 TRBV19 CASSPYPSTGRYEQYF
TRBJ2-1 TRBV4-1 CASSLPGLAGGSGEQFF
TRBJ2-5 TRBV7-2 CASSSRTGQETQYF
TRBJ1-1 TRBV6-2/TRBV6-3 CASSGDSTGWNTEAFF